This section outlines one T cell receptor (beta chain) sequence together with its context. The antigen is undetermined. This entry is derived from a study of T-cell memory formation after mild COVID-19. Study-wide results and caveats: Second-wave clones reaching peak frequency on day 37 lacked confirmed SARS-CoV-2 specificity.

One entry per CDR3 protein results from TCRdb running MiXCR on the 5' RACE reads. The table includes approximately 180,000 distinct CDR3 sequences, 16% detected once. The germline V gene has CDR1 SGHAT and CDR2 FQNNGV. Trimming removed 5 bases from V and 1 base from J, with 20 bases in between. This CDR3 contains 17 residues. The specimen was PBMCs or a T cell subset sorted from them (not recorded which). The chain couples TRBV11-2 to TRBJ1-1, with D uncertain. The TCR comes from an adult woman who had mild COVID-19 (a few samples of this study predate the infection). Cell type and time point are not known. CDR3 in amino acids: CASSRRKLAQTNTEAFF. The CDR3 nucleotides read TGTGCCAGCAGCAGGAGGAAGCTCGCACAAACGAACACTGAAGCTTTCTTT.